One T cell receptor (beta chain) is described in this entry. Germline V gene sequence: CDR1 DFQATT, CDR2 SNEGSKA (reference sequence). Trimming pared 6 bases from V and 5 bases from J, leaving 11 bases between. This CDR3 spans 11 amino acids. This sample stems from a study of technical replicates of blood from four donors. Only in-frame clones appear in the TCRdb table, and some are missing; sequencing was by immunoSEQ multiplex PCR. The data hold just under 60,000 clones, with about 95% observed a single time. The clonotype originates from a human donor in good health. Some clones in this sample may be carry-over from other donors' samples. The V and J genes are TRBV20-1 and TRBJ2-7; D is perhaps TRBD2 (5 bases). The sequenced sample was PBMCs. Here the CDR3 DNA reads TGCAGTGCCGAGCGGCTCAACGAGCAGTACTTC. It specifies CSAERLNEQYF.